A selection of T cell receptor beta chains follows, all from one sample in a study of OX40 agonist ivuxolimab in advanced cancers. The assay was immunoSEQ multiplex PCR, and TCRdb's table has in-frame clones only and misses some. The sample lists about 90,000 clones; more than 80% were seen once. The material was CD4+ or CD8+ T cells sorted from blood, obtained in a trial of the OX40 agonist ivuxolimab. The receptors derive from an adult with an advanced solid tumor such as melanoma, head and neck, liver or kidney cancer. Each CDR3 is given with its conserved first and last residue. The D gene is left open where the match is weak. The size entry is marked missing in some rows and otherwise reads once, few, many or a size class.

-	-	TRBV19	TRBJ2-1	TGTGCCAGTAGTCCCACGGAGCTTAAGGAGCAGTTCTTC	CASSPTELKEQFF
TRBD2	-	TRBV6-5	TRBJ2-5	TGTGCCAGCAGCTTAAGCGGGAGCAGCCAGGAGACCCAGTACTTC	CASSLSGSSQETQYF
TRBD2	-	TRBV27	TRBJ2-7	TGTGCCAGCAGTACCGGACTAGCGGAGCCACCTACGAGGCAGTACTTC	CASSTGLAEPPTRQYF
-	-	TRBV2	TRBJ2-2	TGTGCCAGCAGGCTCCGGGACTCTCCCACCGGGGAGCTGTTTTTT	CASRLRDSPTGELFF
-	-	TRBV7-2	TRBJ1-2	TGTGCCAGCAGCTTGAACGGCTATGGCTACACCTTC	CASSLNGYGYTF
TRBD1	-	TRBV29-1	TRBJ1-2	TGCAGCGTGAGGGACAGTCCCGAACTCTATGGCTACACCTTC	CSVRDSPELYGYTF
-	-	TRBV27	TRBJ1-5	TGTGCCAGCAGCTCGGGGTATAGCAATCAGCCCCAGCATTTT	CASSSGYSNQPQHF
-	-	TRBV7-9	TRBJ1-2	TGTGCCAGCAGCTTAGCGGGTTCCTATGGCTACACCTTC	CASSLAGSYGYTF
-	-	TRBV29-1	TRBJ1-2	TGCAGCGTTGAAGAGGCGGGTGGCTACACCTTC	CSVEEAGGYTF
TRBD1	-	TRBV9	TRBJ1-6	TGTGCCAGCAGCGCCGGTCCCGGGACAGGGGTTGGTAGTTCACCCCTCCACTTT	CASSAGPGTGVGSSPLHF
-	-	TRBV5-1	TRBJ2-2	TGCGCCAGCAGCTTGTCCAGGGAAGCGAACACCGGGGAGCTGTTTTTT	CASSLSREANTGELFF
-	-	TRBV11-3	TRBJ2-3	TGTGCCAGCAGCGCCGAAATCCCGGGCACAGATACGCAGTATTTT	CASSAEIPGTDTQYF
-	-	TRBV2	TRBJ1-4	TGTGCCAGCAGTGGGACGTATCAGTTTTTT	CASSGTYQFF
TRBD2	-	TRBV11-2	TRBJ2-1	TGTGCCAGCAGCTTACTCTCTAGCGGGGGGGGTACGGGTGAGCAGTTCTTC	CASSLLSSGGGTGEQFF
-	-	TRBV27	TRBJ1-2	TGTGCCAGCAGTTTACCTACCAGGGCCCCAATATATGGCTACACCTTC	CASSLPTRAPIYGYTF
-	-	TRBV5-1	TRBJ2-2	TGCGCCAGCAGACGGATAAGAGGGGATCCCGGGGAGCTGTTTTTT	CASRRIRGDPGELFF
TRBD1	-	TRBV27	TRBJ1-4	TGTGCCAGCACATCCGGGACAGTTGAAAAACTGTTTTTT	CASTSGTVEKLFF
-	few	TRBV5-1	TRBJ1-1	TGCGCCAGCAGCTTGGGCAGGGACACTGAAGCTTTCTTT	CASSLGRDTEAFF
TRBD2	-	TRBV11-2	TRBJ2-5	TGTGCCAGCAGCCAACTAGCGGGAAGGGGAGAGACCCAGTACTTC	CASSQLAGRGETQYF
TRBD1	-	TRBV6-5	TRBJ2-7	TGTGCCAGCAGTTACTCTGGGACAGGGGATTACGAGCAGTACTTC	CASSYSGTGDYEQYF
-	-	TRBV5-1	TRBJ2-3	TGCGCCAGCAGCTCCCCCAGTAGCGATACGCAGTATTTT	CASSSPSSDTQYF
TRBD1	-	TRBV9	TRBJ2-3	TGTGCCAGCTCGACAGGGGAAGTTTCAGATACGCAGTATTTT	CASSTGEVSDTQYF
-	-	TRBV15	TRBJ2-6	TGTGCCACCAGCAGAGACCCAGGGGCCCGCTCTGGGGCCAACGTCCTGACTTTC	CATSRDPGARSGANVLTF
-	few	TRBV10-2	TRBJ2-5	TGCGCCAGCAGTGAGTCGATGGAGACCCAGTACTTC	CASSESMETQYF
TRBD1	-	TRBV6-1	TRBJ1-5	TGTGCCAGCAGCCACAGGGGGGCGAATCAGCCCCAGCATTTT	CASSHRGANQPQHF
TRBD1	-	TRBV6-6	TRBJ2-7	TGTGCCAGCAGTACTCGGGACAGCCCCTACGAGCAGTACTTC	CASSTRDSPYEQYF
-	-	TRBV9	TRBJ2-5	TGTGCCAGCAGCACCTCCGGGGAGACCCAGTACTTC	CASSTSGETQYF
-	-	TRBV28	TRBJ2-5	TGTGCCAGCAGCTACGACAGCCAAGAGACCCAGTACTTC	CASSYDSQETQYF